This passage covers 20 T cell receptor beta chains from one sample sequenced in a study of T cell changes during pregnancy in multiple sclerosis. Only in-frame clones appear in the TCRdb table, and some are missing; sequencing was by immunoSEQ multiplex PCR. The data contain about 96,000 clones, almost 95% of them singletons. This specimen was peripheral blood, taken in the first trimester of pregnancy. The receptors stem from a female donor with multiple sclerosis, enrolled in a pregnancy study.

This CDR3 reads CASSLSGTGGAYNEQFF. For the CDR3, the DNA is TGTGCCAGCAGTCTTTCCGGGACAGGGGGCGCCTACAATGAGCAGTTCTTC. The chain is built from TRBV7-9 and TRBJ2-1, with TRBD1 matching over 12 bases. Germline values: CDR1 SEHNR, CDR2 FQNEAQ (reference sequence). The V segment lost 6 bases and the J segment 2 bases; nucleotides outside the gene matches: 8. The CDR3 length is 17 residues.

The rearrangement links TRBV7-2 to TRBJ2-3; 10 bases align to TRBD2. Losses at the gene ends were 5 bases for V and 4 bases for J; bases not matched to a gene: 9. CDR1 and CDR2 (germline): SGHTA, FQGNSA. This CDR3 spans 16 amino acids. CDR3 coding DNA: TGTGCCAGCAGCCCTTCTAGCGGGAGATCCGCAGATACGCAGTATTTT. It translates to CASSPSSGRSADTQYF.

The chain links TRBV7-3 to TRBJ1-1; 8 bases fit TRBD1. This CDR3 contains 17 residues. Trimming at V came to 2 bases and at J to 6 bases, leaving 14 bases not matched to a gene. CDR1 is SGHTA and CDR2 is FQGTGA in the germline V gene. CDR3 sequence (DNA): TGTGCCAGCAGCTTAGGATTAGGGGGCAGGGGGCTTTCTGAAGCTTTCTTT. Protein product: CASSLGLGGRGLSEAFF.

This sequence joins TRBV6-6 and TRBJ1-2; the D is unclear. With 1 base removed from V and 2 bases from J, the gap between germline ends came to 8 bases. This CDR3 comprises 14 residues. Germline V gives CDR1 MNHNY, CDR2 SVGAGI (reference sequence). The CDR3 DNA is TGTGCCAGCAGTTACTTGCGAGAGAACTATGGCTACACCTTC. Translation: CASSYLRENYGYTF.

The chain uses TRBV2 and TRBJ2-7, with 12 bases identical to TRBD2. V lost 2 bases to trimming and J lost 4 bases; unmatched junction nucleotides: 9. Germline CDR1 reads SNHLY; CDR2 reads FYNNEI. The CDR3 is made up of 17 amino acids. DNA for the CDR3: TGTGCCAGCAGTGAAAGAGGGTCTCTAGCGGGAGGGTACGAGCAGTACTTC. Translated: CASSERGSLAGGYEQYF.

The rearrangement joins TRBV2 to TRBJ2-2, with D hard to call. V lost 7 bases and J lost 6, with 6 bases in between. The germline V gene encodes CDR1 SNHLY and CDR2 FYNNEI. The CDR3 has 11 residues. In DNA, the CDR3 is TGTGCCAGCAAGGAGTCCGGGGAGCTGTTTTTT. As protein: CASKESGELFF. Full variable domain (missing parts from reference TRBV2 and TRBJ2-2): EPEVTQTPSHQVTQMGQEVILRCVPISNHLYFYWYRQILGQKVEFLVSFYNNEISEKSEIFDDQFSVERPDGSNFTLKIRSTKLEDSAMYFCASKESGELFFGEGSRLTVL.

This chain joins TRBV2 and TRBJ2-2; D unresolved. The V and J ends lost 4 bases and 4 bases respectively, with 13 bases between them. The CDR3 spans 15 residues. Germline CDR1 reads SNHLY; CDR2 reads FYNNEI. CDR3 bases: TGTGCCAGCAGTGCCGAGGCGCCGGGCACCGGGGAGCTGTTTTTT. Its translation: CASSAEAPGTGELFF.

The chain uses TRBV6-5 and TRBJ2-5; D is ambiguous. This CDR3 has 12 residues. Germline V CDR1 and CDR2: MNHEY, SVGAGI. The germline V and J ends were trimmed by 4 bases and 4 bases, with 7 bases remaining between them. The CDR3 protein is CASSSRVETQYF. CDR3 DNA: TGTGCCAGCAGTTCTAGAGTAGAGACCCAGTACTTC.

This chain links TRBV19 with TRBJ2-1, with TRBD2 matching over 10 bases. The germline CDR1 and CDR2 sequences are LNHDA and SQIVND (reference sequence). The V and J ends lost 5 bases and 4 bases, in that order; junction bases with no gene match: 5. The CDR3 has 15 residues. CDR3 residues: CASSPSGRVYNEQFF. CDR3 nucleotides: TGTGCCAGTAGTCCCAGCGGGAGGGTGTACAATGAGCAGTTCTTC.

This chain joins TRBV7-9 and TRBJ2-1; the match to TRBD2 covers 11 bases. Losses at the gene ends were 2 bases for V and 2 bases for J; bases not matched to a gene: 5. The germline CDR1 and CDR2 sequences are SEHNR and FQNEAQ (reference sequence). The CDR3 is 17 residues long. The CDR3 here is CASSLTSGRGAYNEQFF. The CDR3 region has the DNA TGTGCCAGCAGCTTAACTAGCGGGAGAGGCGCCTACAATGAGCAGTTCTTC. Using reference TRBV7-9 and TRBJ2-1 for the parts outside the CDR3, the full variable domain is DTGVSQNPRHKITKRGQNVTFRCDPISEHNRLYWYRQTLGQGPEFLTYFQNEAQLEKSRLLSDRFSAERPKGSFSTLEIQRTEQGDSAMYLCASSLTSGRGAYNEQFFGPGTRLTVL.

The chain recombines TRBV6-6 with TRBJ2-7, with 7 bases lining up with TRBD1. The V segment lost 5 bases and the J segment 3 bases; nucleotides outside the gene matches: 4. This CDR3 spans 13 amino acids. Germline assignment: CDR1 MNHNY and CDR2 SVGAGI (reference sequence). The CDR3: CASSRGQYYEQYF. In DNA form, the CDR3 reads TGTGCCAGCAGTCGGGGACAGTACTACGAGCAGTACTTC.

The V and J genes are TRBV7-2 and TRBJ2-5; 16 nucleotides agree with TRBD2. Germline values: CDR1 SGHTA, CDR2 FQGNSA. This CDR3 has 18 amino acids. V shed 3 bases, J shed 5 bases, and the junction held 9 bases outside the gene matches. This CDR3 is CASSFFSPGLAGGETQYF. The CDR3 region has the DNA TGTGCCAGCAGCTTTTTCTCCCCGGGACTAGCGGGAGGGGAGACCCAGTACTTC.

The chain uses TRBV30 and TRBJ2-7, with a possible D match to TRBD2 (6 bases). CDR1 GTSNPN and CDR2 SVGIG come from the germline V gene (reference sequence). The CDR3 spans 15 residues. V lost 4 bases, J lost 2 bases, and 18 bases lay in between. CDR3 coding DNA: TGTGCCTGGACCATGGCGGGGAGGATAACCTACGAGCAGTACTTC. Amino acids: CAWTMAGRITYEQYF.

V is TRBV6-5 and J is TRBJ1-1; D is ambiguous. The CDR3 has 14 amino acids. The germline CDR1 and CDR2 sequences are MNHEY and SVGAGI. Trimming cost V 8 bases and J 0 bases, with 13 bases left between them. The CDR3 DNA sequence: TGTGCCAGCTTGAGATCGCCGGTGAACACTGAAGCTTTCTTT. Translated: CASLRSPVNTEAFF.

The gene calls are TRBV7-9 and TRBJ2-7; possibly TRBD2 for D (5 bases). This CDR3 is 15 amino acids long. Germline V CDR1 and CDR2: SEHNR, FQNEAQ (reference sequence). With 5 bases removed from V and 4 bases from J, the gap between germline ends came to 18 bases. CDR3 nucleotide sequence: TGTGCCAGCAGCCCTCCGTGGGGAGCCGTTTACGAGCAGTACTTC. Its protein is CASSPPWGAVYEQYF.

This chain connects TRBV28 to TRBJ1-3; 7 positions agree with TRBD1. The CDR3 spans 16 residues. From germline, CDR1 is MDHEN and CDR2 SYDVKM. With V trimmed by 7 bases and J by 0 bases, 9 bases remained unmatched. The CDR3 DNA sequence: TGTGCCAGCAAATTACAGGGGCCACACTCTGGAAACACCATATATTTT. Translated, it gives CASKLQGPHSGNTIYF.

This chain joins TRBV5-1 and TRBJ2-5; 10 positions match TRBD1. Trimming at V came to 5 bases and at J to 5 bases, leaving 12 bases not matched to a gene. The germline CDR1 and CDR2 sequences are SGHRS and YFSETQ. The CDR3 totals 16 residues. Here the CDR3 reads CASRPFGQGVSETQYF. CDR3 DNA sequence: TGCGCCAGCAGACCCTTCGGACAGGGGGTTTCGGAGACCCAGTACTTC.

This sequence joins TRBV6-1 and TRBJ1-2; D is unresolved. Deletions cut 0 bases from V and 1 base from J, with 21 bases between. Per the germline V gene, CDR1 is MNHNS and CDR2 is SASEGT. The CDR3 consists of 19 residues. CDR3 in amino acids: CASSEARGGVGANNYGYTF. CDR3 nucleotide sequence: TGTGCCAGCAGTGAAGCCCGAGGAGGAGTAGGAGCCAATAACTATGGCTACACCTTC.

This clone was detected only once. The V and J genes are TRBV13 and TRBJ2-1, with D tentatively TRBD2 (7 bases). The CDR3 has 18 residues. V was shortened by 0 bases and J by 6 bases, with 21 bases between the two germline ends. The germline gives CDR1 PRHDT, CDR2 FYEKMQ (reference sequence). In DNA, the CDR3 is TGTGCCAGCAGCTTAGGACAGGGACTACCTCTCCTACGCAATGAGCAGTTCTTC. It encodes CASSLGQGLPLLRNEQFF.

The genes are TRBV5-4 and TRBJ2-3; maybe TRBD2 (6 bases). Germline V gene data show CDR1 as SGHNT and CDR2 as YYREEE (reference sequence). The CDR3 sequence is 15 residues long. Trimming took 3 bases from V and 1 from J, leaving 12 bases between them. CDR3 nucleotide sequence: TGTGCCAGCAGCTGGGCTAGCGCCGGCACAGATACGCAGTATTTT. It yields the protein CASSWASAGTDTQYF.